Following are 2 T cell receptor beta chains from one sample sequenced in a study of T cells after posttransplantation cyclophosphamide. Method: immunoSEQ multiplex PCR; TCRdb's copy keeps in-frame clones and lacks some. Of tens of thousands of clones listed, 86% are singletons. Control samples came 1 year after myeloablative marrow transplants with methotrexate plus calcineurin inhibitor. This specimen was PBMCs, taken about 400 days after allogeneic stem cell transplant with calcineurin inhibitor and methotrexate. The receptors were gathered from a female patient in her 30s who received an allogeneic stem cell transplant from an unrelated donor, was CMV-positive, and had acute and chronic GVHD. These T cells may partly come from the graft donor.

This clone was counted a few times. The chain joins TRBV7-2 to TRBJ1-3; 8 bases align to TRBD1. CDR3 length equals 15 residues. In germline, CDR1 is SGHTA, CDR2 FQGNSA. With V trimmed by 4 bases and J by 4 bases, 6 bases remained unmatched. The CDR3: CASSYGQGKGNTIYF. In nucleotides, the CDR3 is TGTGCCAGCAGCTACGGACAGGGCAAAGGAAACACCATATATTTT.

This clone came up a few times. The rearrangement joins TRBV27 to TRBJ1-2; the D gene is possibly TRBD1 (5 bases). The ends were cut back, 7 bases at V and 6 bases at J, with 21 bases in the middle. The CDR3 is 15 amino acids. Germline V CDR1 and CDR2: MNHEY, SMNVEV (reference sequence). CDR3 protein: CASTNLPGVKDGYTF. The CDR3 bases are TGTGCCAGCACGAACCTGCCGGGGGTAAAGGATGGCTACACCTTC.